This entry lists 14 T cell receptor beta chains sequenced from one sample in a study of cytomegalovirus exposure and HLA in healthy donors. With 60 Vbeta and 13 Jbeta primers, the PCR was carried out. Repertoires were generated with immunoSEQ multiplex PCR, while TCRdb's copy carries only in-frame clones and drops some. This table holds about 250,000 clones, more than 70% found once. The sample was PBMCs. The receptors shown here come from a boy aged 5-17 years in good health and CMV-seronegative.

This clone was recorded a few times. CDR3 coding DNA: TGCGCCAGCAGCTTGACAGCCGTCCCCTATAATTCACCCCTCCACTTT. It specifies CASSLTAVPYNSPLHF. This sequence joins TRBV5-1 and TRBJ1-6; D not certain. This CDR3 is 16 amino acids long. Germline V gene data show CDR1 as SGHRS and CDR2 as YFSETQ. V shed 1 base and J shed 2 bases, with 10 bases lying between them. The entire variable domain, with the rest obtained from reference TRBV5-1 and TRBJ1-6, is as follows: KAGVTQTPRYLIKTRGQQVTLSCSPISGHRSVSWYQQTPGQGLQFLFEYFSETQRNKGNFPGRFSGRQFSNSRSEMNVSTLELGDSALYLCASSLTAVPYNSPLHFGNGTRLTVT.

The chain carries TRBV5-4 and TRBJ2-7; 8 positions agree with TRBD2. This CDR3 is built from 16 residues. Unmatched junction bases numbered 16, after V lost 4 bases and J lost 7 bases. Germline V gives CDR1 SGHNT, CDR2 YYREEE (reference sequence). CDR3 sequence reads: CASSPPPRGGRREQYF. CDR3 bases: TGTGCCAGCAGCCCACCGCCCCGGGGGGGCCGGCGGGAGCAGTACTTC. The full variable domain, completed using reference TRBV5-4 and TRBJ2-7, is ETGVTQSPTHLIKTRGQQVTLRCSSQSGHNTVSWYQQALGQGPQFIFQYYREEENGRGNFPPRFSGLQFPNYSSELNVNALELDDSALYLCASSPPPRGGRREQYFGPGTRLTVT.

The V gene is TRBV11-3, the J gene TRBJ2-1; 8 bases are a match to TRBD2. Trimming cost V 2 bases and J 1 base; bases outside gene matches: 4. CDR1 and CDR2 (germline): SGHNT, YENEEA. The length of the CDR3 is 16 residues. The CDR3 sequence: CASSLYRGGSYNEQFF. CDR3 in DNA: TGTGCCAGCAGCTTATATCGGGGGGGGTCCTACAATGAGCAGTTCTTC.

This clone has just a few counts. CDR3 coding DNA: TGTGCCAGCAGCCGGACAGTTACTAATGAAAAACTGTTTTTT. Translating gives CASSRTVTNEKLFF. J is TRBJ1-4 and V is TRBV5-6; D possibly corresponds to TRBD1 (6 bases). V lost 4 bases to trimming and J lost 2 bases, with 9 bases between them. This CDR3 region has 14 residues. The germline V gene encodes CDR1 SGHDT and CDR2 YYEEEE.

The chain uses TRBV5-1 and TRBJ2-5; maybe TRBD1 (5 bases). V was shortened by 0 bases and J by 5 bases, with 8 bases between the two germline ends. This CDR3 spans 13 amino acids. Per the germline V gene, CDR1 is SGHRS and CDR2 is YFSETQ. The CDR3 coding sequence is TGCGCCAGCAGCTTGGCCGCAGGGGAGACCCAGTACTTC. Amino acids: CASSLAAGETQYF.

This rearrangement joins TRBV5-6 to TRBJ1-6; D is uncertain. Looked up from germline, CDR1 is SGHDT and CDR2 is YYEEEE. The CDR3 is 18 amino acids. V lost 1 base to trimming and J lost 5 bases, with 19 bases between them. The CDR3 DNA reads TGTGCCAGCAGCTTGTTCAGGCGGGGAGGCTTGCATAATTCACCCCTCCACTTT. It yields the protein CASSLFRRGGLHNSPLHF.

The gene calls are TRBV5-1 and TRBJ2-2; TRBD2 matches 7 bases. Germline CDR1 reads SGHRS; CDR2 reads YFSETQ. V gave up 7 bases and J gave up 4 bases; unmatched junction bases: 10. This CDR3 is 15 amino acids long. DNA for the CDR3: TGCGCCAGCGGCATCGGGGCGGGAGTCACCGGGGAGCTGTTTTTT. This codes for CASGIGAGVTGELFF.

This rearrangement joins TRBV19 to TRBJ2-2; no firm D call. The CDR3 extends over 14 amino acids. The germline V gene encodes CDR1 LNHDA and CDR2 SQIVND (reference sequence). Trimming took off 1 base at V and 6 bases at J, with 9 bases between the two ends. CDR3 sequence reads: CASSIGLEAGELFF. CDR3 nucleotides: TGTGCCAGTAGTATAGGTCTAGAGGCCGGGGAGCTGTTTTTT.

Only a few counts were recorded for this clone. The gene calls are TRBV29-1 and TRBJ2-1, with 11 nucleotides matching TRBD2. Germline-derived CDR1 and CDR2 are SQVTM and ANQGSEA. This CDR3 has 14 amino acids. J was trimmed by 9 bases and V by 5 bases; bases with no gene match: 9. CDR3 sequence reads: CSVQSSGRRGEQFF. The CDR3 DNA is TGCAGCGTTCAGTCTAGCGGGAGGAGGGGTGAGCAGTTCTTC.

V and J are TRBV5-4 and TRBJ2-3; unclear D gene. The CDR3 spans 14 residues. V gave up 4 bases and J gave up 3 bases, with 12 bases separating them. CDR1 is SGHNT, CDR2 YYREEE, per germline (reference sequence). CDR3: CASSHQVRTDTQYF. The CDR3 DNA reads as TGTGCCAGCAGCCACCAGGTTAGGACAGATACGCAGTATTTT.

The chain recombines TRBV30 with TRBJ2-3; D gene uncertain. The CDR3 is made up of 11 amino acids. The V end lost 3 bases, the J end lost 6 bases, and 7 bases lay between the germline ends. Germline loops: CDR1 GTSNPN, CDR2 SVGIG (reference sequence). CDR3 sequence reads: CAWSQADTQYF. The CDR3 region has the DNA TGTGCCTGGAGCCAGGCGGATACGCAGTATTTT.

V gene TRBV7-7 combines with J gene TRBJ1-4; 11 bases map to TRBD1. CDR3 length: 16 amino acids. The germline gives CDR1 SSHAT, CDR2 FNYEAQ (reference sequence). J was trimmed by 3 bases and V by 5 bases; bases with no gene match: 5. The CDR3 coding sequence is TGTGCCAGCAGCCCTCGGACAGGGGGCCCTAATGAAAAACTGTTTTTT. Translated, it gives CASSPRTGGPNEKLFF.

The chain uses TRBV4-1 and TRBJ2-1; the D gene is possibly TRBD2 (6 bases). V was pared by 0 bases and J by 0 bases, with 24 bases between. Germline V gene data show CDR1 as MGHRA and CDR2 as YSYEKL. The CDR3 runs 21 residues. The CDR3 region has the DNA TGCGCCAGCAGCCAAGAGGCCGGGGGAGTCGGCGGGTCCAGCTCCTACAATGAGCAGTTCTTC. Encoded protein: CASSQEAGGVGGSSSYNEQFF.

The chain has TRBV6-5 and TRBJ1-5; D call uncertain. CDR3 length: 12 amino acids. Germline V gene data show CDR1 as MNHEY and CDR2 as SVGAGI. V was clipped by 4 bases and J by 5 bases, with 6 bases between them. Here the CDR3 DNA reads TGTGCCAGCAGTTCCCCGTATCAGCCCCAGCATTTT. It translates to CASSSPYQPQHF.